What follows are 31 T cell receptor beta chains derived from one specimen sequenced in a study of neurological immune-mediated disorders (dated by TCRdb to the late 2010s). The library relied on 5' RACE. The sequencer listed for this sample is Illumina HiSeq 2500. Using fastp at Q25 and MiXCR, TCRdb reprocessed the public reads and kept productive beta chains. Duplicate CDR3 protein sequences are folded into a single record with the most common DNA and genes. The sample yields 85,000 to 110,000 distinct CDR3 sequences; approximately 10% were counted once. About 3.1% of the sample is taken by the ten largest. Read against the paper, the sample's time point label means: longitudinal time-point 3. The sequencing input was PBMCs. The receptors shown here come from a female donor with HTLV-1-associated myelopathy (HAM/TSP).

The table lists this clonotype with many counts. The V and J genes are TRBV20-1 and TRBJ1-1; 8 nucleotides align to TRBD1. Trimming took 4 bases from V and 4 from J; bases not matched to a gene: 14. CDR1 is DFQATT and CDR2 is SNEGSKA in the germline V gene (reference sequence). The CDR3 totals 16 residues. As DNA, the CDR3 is TGCAGTGCTACTGGACAGGGAGGGTCACTGGGCACTGAAGCTTTCTTT. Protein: CSATGQGGSLGTEAFF.

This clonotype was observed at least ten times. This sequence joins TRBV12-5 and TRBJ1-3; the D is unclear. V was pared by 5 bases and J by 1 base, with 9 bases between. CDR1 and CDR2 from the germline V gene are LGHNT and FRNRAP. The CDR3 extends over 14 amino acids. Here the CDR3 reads CASGPSGSGNTIYF. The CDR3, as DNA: TGTGCTAGTGGTCCCTCGGGGTCTGGAAACACCATATATTTT.

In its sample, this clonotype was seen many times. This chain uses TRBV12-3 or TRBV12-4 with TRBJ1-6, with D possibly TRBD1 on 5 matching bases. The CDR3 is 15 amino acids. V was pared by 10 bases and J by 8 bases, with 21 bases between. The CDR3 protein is CATTLGTAAHSPLHF. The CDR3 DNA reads TGTGCCACCACCCTGGGGACGGCCGCCCATTCACCCCTCCACTTT.

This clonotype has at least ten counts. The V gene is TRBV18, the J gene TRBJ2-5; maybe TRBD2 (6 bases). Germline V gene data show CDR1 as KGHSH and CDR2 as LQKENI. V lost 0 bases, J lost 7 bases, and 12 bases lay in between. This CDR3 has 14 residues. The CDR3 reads CASSPPSPGGTQYF. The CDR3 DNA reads TGTGCCAGCTCACCACCGTCACCCGGGGGGACCCAGTACTTC.

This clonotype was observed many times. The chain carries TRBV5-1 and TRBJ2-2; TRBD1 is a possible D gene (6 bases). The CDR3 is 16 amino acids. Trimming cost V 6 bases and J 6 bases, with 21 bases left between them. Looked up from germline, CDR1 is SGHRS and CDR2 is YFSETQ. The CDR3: CASKGSQQGVSGELFF. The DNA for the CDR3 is TGCGCCAGCAAGGGATCCCAACAGGGAGTCTCCGGGGAGCTGTTTTTT.

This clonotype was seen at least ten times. The CDR3 loop reads CASRRTGGGTDTQYF. CDR3 DNA: TGTGCCAGCAGACGAACAGGGGGCGGCACAGATACGCAGTATTTT. The J gene is TRBJ2-3, the V gene TRBV28; the match to TRBD1 covers 9 bases. This CDR3 has 15 residues. CDR1 MDHEN and CDR2 SYDVKM come from the germline V gene. The V and J ends lost 6 bases and 1 base, in that order; junction bases with no gene match: 5.

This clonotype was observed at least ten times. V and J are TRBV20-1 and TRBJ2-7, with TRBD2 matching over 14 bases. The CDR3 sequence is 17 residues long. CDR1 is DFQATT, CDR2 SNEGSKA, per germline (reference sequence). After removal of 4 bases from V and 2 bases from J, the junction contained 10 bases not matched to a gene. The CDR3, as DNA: TGCAGTGCTACCCGACTAGCGGGAGGGCCCCCCCCCTACGAGCAGTACTTC. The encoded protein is CSATRLAGGPPPYEQYF.

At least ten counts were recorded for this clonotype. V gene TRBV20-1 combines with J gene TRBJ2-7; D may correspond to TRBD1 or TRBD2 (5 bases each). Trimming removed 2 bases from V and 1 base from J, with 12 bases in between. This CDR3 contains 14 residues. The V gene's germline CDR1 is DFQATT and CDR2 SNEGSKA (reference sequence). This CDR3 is CSARYGTESYEQYF. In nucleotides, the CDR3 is TGCAGTGCTAGATATGGGACGGAGTCCTACGAGCAGTACTTC.

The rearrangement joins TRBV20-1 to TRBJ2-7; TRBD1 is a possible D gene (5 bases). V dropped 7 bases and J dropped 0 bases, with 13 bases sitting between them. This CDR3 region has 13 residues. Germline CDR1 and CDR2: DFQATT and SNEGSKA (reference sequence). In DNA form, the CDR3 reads TGCAGTGTACAGGACGGTAGCTCCTACGAGCAGTACTTC. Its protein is CSVQDGSSYEQYF.

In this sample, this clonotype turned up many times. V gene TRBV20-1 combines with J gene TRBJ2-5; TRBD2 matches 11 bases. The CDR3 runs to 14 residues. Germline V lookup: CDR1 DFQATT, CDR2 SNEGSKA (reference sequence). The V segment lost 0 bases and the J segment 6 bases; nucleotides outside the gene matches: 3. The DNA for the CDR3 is TGCAGTGCTAGAGAGGCTAGCGGGGGGCAGACCCAGTACTTC. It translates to CSAREASGGQTQYF.

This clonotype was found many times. The CDR3 coding sequence is TGTGCCAGCAGACGGGACAGTTCCTACGAGCAGTACTTC. Translation: CASRRDSSYEQYF. The chain links TRBV6-5 to TRBJ2-7; 7 bases fit TRBD1. Looked up from germline, CDR1 is MNHEY and CDR2 is SVGAGI. CDR3 length: 13 amino acids. The trim removed 6 bases at V and 1 base at J, leaving 3 bases unmatched.

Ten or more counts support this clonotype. CDR3 in amino acids: CASSSQGWESPLHF. DNA of the CDR3: TGTGCCAGCAGCTCGCAGGGGTGGGAGTCACCCCTCCACTTT. The rearrangement uses TRBV9 and TRBJ1-6; possible D gene TRBD1, 6 bases. The CDR3 is 14 residues long. Deletions cut 4 bases from V and 10 bases from J, with 15 bases between. The germline V gene has CDR1 SGDLS and CDR2 YYNGEE.

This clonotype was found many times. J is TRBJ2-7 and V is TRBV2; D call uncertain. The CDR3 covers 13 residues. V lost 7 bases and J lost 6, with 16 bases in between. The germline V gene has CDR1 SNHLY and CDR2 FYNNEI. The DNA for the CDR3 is TGTGCCAGCAAGGTCGTTGGAGAGTTCGAGCAGTACTTC. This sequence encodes CASKVVGEFEQYF.

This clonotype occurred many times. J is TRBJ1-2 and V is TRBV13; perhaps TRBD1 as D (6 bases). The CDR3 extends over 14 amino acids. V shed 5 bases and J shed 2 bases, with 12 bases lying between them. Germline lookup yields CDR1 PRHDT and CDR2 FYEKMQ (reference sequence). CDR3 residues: CASSDGQQNYGYTF. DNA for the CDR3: TGTGCCAGCAGCGACGGACAGCAGAACTATGGCTACACCTTC.

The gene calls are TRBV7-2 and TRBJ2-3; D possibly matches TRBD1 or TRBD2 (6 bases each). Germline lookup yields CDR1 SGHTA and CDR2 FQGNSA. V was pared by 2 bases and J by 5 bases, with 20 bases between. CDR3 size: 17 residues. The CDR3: CASSLSQRRGIGDTQYF. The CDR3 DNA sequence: TGTGCCAGCAGCTTAAGCCAGCGGAGGGGGATAGGAGATACGCAGTATTTT.

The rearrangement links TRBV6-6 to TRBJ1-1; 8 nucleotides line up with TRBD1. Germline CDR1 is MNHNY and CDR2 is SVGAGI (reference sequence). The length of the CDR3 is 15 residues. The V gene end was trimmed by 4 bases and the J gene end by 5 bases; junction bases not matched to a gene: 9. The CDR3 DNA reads TGTGCCAGCAGTTCAGACAGGGGACCGGGGACTGAAGCTTTCTTT. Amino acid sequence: CASSSDRGPGTEAFF.

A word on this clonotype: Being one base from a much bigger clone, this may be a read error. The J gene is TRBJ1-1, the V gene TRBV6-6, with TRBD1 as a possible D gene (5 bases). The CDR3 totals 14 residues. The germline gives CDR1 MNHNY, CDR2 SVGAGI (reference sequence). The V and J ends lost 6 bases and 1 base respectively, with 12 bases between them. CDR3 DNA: TGTGCCAGCAGCCAGACAGAGACGAACACTGAAGCTTTCTTT. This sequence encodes CASSQTETNTEAFF.

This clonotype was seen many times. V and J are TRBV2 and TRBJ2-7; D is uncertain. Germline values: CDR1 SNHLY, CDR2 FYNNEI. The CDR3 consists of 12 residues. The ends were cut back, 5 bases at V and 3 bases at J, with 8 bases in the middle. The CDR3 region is CASSQRSYEQYF. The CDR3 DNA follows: TGTGCCAGCAGTCAACGGAGCTACGAGCAGTACTTC. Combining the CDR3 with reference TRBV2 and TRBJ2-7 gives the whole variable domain EPEVTQTPSHQVTQMGQEVILRCVPISNHLYFYWYRQILGQKVEFLVSFYNNEISEKSEIFDDQFSVERPDGSNFTLKIRSTKLEDSAMYFCASSQRSYEQYFGPGTRLTVT.

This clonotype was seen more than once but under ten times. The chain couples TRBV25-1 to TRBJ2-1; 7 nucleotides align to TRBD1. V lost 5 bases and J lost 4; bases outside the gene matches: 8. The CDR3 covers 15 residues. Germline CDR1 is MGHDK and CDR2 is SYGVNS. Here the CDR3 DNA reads TGTGCCAGCAGTTGGCAGGGGGTTTTGTACAATGAGCAGTTCTTC. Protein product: CASSWQGVLYNEQFF.

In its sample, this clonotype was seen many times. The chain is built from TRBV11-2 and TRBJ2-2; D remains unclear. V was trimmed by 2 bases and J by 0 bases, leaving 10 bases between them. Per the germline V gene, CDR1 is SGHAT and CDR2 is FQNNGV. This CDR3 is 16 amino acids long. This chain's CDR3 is CASSLRTASNTGELFF. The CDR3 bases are TGTGCCAGCAGCTTACGTACAGCTTCGAACACCGGGGAGCTGTTTTTT. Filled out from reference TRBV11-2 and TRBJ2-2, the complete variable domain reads EAGVAQSPRYKIIEKRQSVAFWCNPISGHATLYWYQQILGQGPKLLIQFQNNGVVDDSQLPKDRFSAERLKGVDSTLKIQPAKLEDSAVYLCASSLRTASNTGELFFGEGSRLTVL.

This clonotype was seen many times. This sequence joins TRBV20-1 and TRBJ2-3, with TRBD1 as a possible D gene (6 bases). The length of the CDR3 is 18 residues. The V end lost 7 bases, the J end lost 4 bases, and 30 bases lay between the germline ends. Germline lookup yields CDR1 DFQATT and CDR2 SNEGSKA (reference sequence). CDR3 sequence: CSGGKWAGVHSEADTQYF. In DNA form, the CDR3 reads TGCAGTGGGGGAAAATGGGCAGGGGTTCACTCAGAGGCAGATACGCAGTATTTT.

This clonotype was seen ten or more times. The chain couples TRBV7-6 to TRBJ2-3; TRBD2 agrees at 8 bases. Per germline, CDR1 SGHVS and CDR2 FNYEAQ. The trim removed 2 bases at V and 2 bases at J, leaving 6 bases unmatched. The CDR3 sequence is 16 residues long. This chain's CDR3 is CASSLTSGAYTDTQYF. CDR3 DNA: TGTGCCAGCAGCTTAACTAGCGGAGCTTACACAGATACGCAGTATTTT.

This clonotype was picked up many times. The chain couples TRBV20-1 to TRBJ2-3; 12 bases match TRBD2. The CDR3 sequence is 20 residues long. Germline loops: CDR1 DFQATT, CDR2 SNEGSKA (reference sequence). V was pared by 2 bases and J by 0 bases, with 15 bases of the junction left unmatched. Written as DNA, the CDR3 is TGCAGTGCTAGACTTCCTCTAGCGGGGGGGACAGTGAGCAGCACAGATACGCAGTATTTT. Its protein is CSARLPLAGGTVSSTDTQYF.

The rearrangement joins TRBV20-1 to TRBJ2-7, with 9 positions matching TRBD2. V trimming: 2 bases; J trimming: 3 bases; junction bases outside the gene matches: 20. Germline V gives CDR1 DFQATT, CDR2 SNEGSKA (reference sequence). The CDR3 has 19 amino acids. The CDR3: CSARPSRTSASSFFYEQYF. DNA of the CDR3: TGCAGTGCTAGACCTAGTAGGACTAGCGCTTCCTCCTTTTTCTACGAGCAGTACTTC.

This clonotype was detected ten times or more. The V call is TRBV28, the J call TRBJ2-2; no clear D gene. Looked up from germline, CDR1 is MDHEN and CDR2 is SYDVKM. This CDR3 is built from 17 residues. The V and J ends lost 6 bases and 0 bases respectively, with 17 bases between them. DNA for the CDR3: TGTGCCAGCAGCTATTCACCGGCGGATGCGAACACCGGGGAGCTGTTTTTT. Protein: CASSYSPADANTGELFF.

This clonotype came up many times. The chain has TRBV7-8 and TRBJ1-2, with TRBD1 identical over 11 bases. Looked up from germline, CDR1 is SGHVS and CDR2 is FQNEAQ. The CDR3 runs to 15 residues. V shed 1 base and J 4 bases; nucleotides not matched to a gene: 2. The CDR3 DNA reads TGTGCCAGCAGCTTAGGGGGACAGGGGGTCTATGGCTACACCTTC. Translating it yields CASSLGGQGVYGYTF. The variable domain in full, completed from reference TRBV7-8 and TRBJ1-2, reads GAGVSQSPRYKVAKRGQDVALRCDPISGHVSLFWYQQALGQGPEFLTYFQNEAQLDKSGLPSDRFFAERPEGSVSTLKIQRTQQEDSAVYLCASSLGGQGVYGYTFGSGTRLTVV.

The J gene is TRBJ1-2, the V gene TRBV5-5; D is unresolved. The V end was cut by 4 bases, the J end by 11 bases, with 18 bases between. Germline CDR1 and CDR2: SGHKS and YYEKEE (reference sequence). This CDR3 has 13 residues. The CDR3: CASSLQDALGYTF. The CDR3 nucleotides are TGTGCCAGCAGCCTTCAAGACGCCTTGGGTTACACCTTC.

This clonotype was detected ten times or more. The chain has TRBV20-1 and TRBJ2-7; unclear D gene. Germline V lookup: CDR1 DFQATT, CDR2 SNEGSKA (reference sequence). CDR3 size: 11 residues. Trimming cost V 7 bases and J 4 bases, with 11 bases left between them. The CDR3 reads CSVRTVYEQYF. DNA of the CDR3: TGCAGTGTTAGGACGGTGTACGAGCAGTACTTC.

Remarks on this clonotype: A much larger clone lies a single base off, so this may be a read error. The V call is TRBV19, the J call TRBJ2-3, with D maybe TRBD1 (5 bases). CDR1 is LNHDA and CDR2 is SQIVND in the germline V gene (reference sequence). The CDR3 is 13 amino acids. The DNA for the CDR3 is TGTGCCTGTAGTATAGGGGAAGACTATACGCAGTATTTT. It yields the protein CACSIGEDYTQYF.

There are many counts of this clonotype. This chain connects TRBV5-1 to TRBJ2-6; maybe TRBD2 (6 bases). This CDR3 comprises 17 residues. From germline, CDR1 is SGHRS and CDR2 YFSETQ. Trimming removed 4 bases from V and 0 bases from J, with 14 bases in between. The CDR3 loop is CASSGLRRGSGANVLTF. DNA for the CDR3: TGCGCCAGCAGCGGCCTGAGGCGGGGCTCTGGGGCCAACGTCCTGACTTTC.

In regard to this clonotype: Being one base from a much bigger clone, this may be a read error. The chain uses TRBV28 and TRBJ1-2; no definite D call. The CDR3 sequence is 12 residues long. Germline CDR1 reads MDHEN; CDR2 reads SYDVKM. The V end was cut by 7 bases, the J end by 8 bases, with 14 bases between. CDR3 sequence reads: CASTPFFMGYTF. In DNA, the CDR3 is TGTGCCAGCACCCCCTTTTTTATGGGCTACACCTTC.